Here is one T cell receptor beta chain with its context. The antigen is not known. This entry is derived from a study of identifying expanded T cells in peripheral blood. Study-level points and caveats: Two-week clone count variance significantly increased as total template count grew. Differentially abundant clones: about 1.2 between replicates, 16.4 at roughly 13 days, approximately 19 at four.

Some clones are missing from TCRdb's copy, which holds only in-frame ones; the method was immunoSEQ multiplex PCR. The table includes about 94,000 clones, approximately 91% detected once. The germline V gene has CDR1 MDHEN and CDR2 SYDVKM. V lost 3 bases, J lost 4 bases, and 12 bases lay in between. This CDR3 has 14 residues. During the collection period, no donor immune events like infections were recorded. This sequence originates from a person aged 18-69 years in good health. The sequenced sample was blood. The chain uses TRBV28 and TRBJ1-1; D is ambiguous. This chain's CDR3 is CASSLPGRATEAFF. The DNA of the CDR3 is TGTGCCAGCAGTTTGCCGGGAAGGGCCACTGAAGCTTTCTTT.